This T cell receptor (beta chain) was recorded in a study of cytomegalovirus exposure and HLA in healthy donors. Germline CDR1 and CDR2: MNHGY and SVAAGI. J gave up 5 bases and V 7 bases, and 37 bases lay outside the gene matches. The CDR3 covers 24 residues. This table comes from immunoSEQ multiplex PCR, and its TCRdb copy is limited to in-frame clones, with some not included. The data contain tens of thousands of clones, about 82% of them singletons. The chain uses TRBV6-9 and TRBJ2-2, with 7 bases that match TRBD2. Source material: PBMCs. This receptor was obtained from a man aged 25-40 years in good health and CMV-seronegative. The CDR3 sequence: CASKHPPDRASFCERGRETGELFF. The CDR3 DNA is TGTGCCAGCAAACATCCCCCCGACCGTGCGTCCTTTTGTGAGCGGGGCCGAGAGACCGGGGAGCTGTTTTTT.